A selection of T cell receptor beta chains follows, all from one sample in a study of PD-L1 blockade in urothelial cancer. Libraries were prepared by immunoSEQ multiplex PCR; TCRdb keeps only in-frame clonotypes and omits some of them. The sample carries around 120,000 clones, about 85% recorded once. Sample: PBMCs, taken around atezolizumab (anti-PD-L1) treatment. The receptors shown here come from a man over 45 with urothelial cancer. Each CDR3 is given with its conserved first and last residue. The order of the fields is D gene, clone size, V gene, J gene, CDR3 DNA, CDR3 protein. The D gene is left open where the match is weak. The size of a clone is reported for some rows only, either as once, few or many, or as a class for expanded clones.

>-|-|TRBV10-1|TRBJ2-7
TGCGCCAGCAAAACAGGGGAGCAGTACTTC
CASKTGEQYF
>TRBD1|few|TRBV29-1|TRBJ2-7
TGCAGCGTTGATGTGGACAGGCAAATTAGGTACTTC
CSVDVDRQIRYF
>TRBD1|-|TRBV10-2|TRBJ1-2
TGCGCCAGCACTGGGACAGACTATGGCTACACCTTC
CASTGTDYGYTF
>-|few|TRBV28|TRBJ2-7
TGTGCCAGCAAAAGACAGGACTACGAGCAGTACTTC
CASKRQDYEQYF
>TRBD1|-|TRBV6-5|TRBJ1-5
TGTGCCAGCTGGGGACAGGGTAACAATCAGCCCCAGCATTTT
CASWGQGNNQPQHF
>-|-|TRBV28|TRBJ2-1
TGTGCCAGCAGTTTCGGGGGTTCCTACAATGAGCAGTTCTTC
CASSFGGSYNEQFF
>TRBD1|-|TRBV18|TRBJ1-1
TGTGCCAGCGTTAGATCAGGGGGCGGAAGAAACACTGAAGCTTTCTTT
CASVRSGGGRNTEAFF
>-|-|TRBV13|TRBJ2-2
TGTGCCAGCAGTCGTTACGGCGGAGCCGACACCGGGGAGCTGTTTTTT
CASSRYGGADTGELFF
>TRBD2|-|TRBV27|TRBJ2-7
TGTGCCAGCAGTTTAATGTTCGTGGGGAGGGGCGAGCAGTACTTC
CASSLMFVGRGEQYF
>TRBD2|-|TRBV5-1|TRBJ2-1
TGCGCCAGCAGCTTGGGAGACCTAGCGGGAGGGACGTTCAATGAGCAGTTCTTC
CASSLGDLAGGTFNEQFF
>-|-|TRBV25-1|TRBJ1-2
TGTGCCAGCAGGGATCAGGGGTGGTTTGGCTACACCTTC
CASRDQGWFGYTF
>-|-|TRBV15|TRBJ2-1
TGTGCCACCAGCCGGATCGGGTCCTACAATGAGCAGTTCTTC
CATSRIGSYNEQFF
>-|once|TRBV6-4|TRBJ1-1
TGTGCCAGCAGTAAACAGGGAGGGCACACTGAAGCTTTCTTT
CASSKQGGHTEAFF
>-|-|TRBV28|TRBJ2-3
TGTGCCAGCAGTTCCAACGGGGAGCCCGATACGCAGTATTTT
CASSSNGEPDTQYF
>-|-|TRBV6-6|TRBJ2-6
TGTGCCAGCATCCCCCCCCGGGGTTCTGGGGCCAACGTCCTGACTTTC
CASIPPRGSGANVLTF
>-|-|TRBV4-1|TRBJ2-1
TGCGCCAGCAGCCAAGTCCCAGCGGCGTACTACAATGAGCAGTTCTTC
CASSQVPAAYYNEQFF
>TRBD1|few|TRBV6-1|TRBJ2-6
TGTGCCAGCAGGACAGGGGGCTCTGGGGCCAACGTCCTGACTTTC
CASRTGGSGANVLTF
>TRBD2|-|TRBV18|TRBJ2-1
TGTGCCAGCTCCATTAGCCTAGCGGGAGGAAATGAGCAGTTCTTC
CASSISLAGGNEQFF
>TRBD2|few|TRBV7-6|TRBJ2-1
TGTGCCAGCAGTTCTGGGACTAGCGGGGCAAATGAGCAGTTCTTC
CASSSGTSGANEQFF
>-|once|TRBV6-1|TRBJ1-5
TGTGCCAGCAGTGAAGTAGGCAATCAGCCCCAGCATTTT
CASSEVGNQPQHF
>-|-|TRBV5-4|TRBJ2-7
TGTGCCAGCAGCTTGATTTACCCCGGGACTGCCGACGAGCAGTACTTC
CASSLIYPGTADEQYF
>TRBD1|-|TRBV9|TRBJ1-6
TGTGCCAGCAGCGAGGGGGACAGTAATTCACCCCTCCACTTT
CASSEGDSNSPLHF
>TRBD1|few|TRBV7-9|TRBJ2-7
TGTGCCAGCAGCTCGCCCCGGGACAGGGGCTACGAGCAGTACTTC
CASSSPRDRGYEQYF
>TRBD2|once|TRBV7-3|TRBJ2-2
TGTGCCAGCAGCTTATCTAGCGGGAGGAGTTACACCGGGGAGCTGTTTTTT
CASSLSSGRSYTGELFF
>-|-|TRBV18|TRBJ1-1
TGTGCCAGCTCACAGATTAGGGGAACTGAAGCTTTCTTT
CASSQIRGTEAFF
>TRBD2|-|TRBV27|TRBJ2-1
TGTGCCAGCCACGGGACTAGCCGGAGCTCCTACAATGAGCAGTTCTTC
CASHGTSRSSYNEQFF
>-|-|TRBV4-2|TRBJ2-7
TGTGCCAGCAGCCCCACCCTGAGCGGGCCCACCTACGAGCAGTACTTC
CASSPTLSGPTYEQYF
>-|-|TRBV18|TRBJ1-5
TGTGCCAGCTCACCATCTTTCGGCAATCAGCCCCAGCATTTT
CASSPSFGNQPQHF